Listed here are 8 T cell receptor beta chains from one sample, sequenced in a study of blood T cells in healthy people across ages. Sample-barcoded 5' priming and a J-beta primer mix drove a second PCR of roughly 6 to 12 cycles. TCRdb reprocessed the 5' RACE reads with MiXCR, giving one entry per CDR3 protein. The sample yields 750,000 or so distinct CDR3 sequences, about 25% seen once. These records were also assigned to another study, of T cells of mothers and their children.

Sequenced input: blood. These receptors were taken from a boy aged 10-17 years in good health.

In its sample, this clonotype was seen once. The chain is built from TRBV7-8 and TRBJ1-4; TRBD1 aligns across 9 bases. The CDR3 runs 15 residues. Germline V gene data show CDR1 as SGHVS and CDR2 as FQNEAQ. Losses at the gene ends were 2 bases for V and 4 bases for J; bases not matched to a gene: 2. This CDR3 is CASSLLGQGNEKLFF. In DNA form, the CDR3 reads TGTGCCAGCAGCTTATTGGGACAGGGTAATGAAAAACTGTTTTTT.

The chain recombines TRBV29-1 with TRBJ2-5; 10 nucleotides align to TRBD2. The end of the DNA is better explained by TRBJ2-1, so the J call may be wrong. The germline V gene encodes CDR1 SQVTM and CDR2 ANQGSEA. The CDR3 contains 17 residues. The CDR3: CSVEGSSGRDQYNEQFF. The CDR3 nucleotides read TGCAGCGTTGAAGGGTCTAGCGGGAGAGATCAGTACAATGAGCAGTTCTTC.

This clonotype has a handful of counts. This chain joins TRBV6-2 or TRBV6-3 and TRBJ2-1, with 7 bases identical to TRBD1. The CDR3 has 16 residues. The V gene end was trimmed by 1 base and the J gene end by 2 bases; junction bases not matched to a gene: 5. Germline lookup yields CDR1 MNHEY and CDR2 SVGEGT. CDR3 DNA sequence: TGTGCCAGCAGTTACTTCACAGGGGCTGCCTACAATGAGCAGTTCTTC. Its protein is CASSYFTGAAYNEQFF.

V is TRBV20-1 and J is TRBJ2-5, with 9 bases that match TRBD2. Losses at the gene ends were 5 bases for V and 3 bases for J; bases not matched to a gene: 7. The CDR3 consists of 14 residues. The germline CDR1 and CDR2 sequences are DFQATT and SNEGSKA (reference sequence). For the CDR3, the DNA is TGCAGTGCTGGGGCCCTAGCGGGGAAAGAGACCCAGTACTTC. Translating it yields CSAGALAGKETQYF.

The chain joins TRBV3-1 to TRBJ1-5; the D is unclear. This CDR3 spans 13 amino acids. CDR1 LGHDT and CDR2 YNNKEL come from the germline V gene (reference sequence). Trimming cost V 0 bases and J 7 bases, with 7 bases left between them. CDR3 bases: TGTGCCAGCAGCCAAGATTTAAGGCAGCCCCAGCATTTT. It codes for CASSQDLRQPQHF.

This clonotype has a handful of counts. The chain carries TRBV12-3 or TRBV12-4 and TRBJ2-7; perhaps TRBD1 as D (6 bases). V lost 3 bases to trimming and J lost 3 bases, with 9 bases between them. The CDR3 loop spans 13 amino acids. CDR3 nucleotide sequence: TGTGCCAGCAGTTTGGGGGACAACTACGAGCAGTACTTC. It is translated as CASSLGDNYEQYF.

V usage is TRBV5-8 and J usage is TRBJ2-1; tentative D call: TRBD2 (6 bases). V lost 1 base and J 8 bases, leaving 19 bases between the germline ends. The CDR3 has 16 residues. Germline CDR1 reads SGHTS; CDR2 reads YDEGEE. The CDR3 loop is CASSLSFEAGLDEQFF. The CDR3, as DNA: TGTGCCAGCAGCTTGTCCTTTGAGGCGGGACTCGATGAGCAGTTCTTC.

CDR3 protein: CSARRRLTYNEQFF. The CDR3 DNA reads TGCAGTGCTAGGCGGAGGCTAACCTACAATGAGCAGTTCTTC. The rearrangement joins TRBV20-1 to TRBJ2-1, with a tentative D call TRBD2 (5 bases). The CDR3 sequence is 14 residues long. Germline V CDR1 and CDR2: DFQATT, SNEGSKA (reference sequence). V lost 3 bases and J lost 2, with 11 bases in between.